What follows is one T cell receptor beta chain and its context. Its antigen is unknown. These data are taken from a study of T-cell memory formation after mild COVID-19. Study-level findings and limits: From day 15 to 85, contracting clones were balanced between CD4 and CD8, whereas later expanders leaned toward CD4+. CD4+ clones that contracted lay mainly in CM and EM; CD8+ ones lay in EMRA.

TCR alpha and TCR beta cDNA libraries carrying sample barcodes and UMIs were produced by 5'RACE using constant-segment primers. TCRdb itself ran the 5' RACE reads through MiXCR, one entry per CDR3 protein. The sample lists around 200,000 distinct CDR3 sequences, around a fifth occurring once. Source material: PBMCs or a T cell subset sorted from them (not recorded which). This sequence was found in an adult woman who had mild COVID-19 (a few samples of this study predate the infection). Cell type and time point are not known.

CDR3 nucleotide sequence: TGTGCCAGCAGCCTGGCCGGGACCCGGGGCACTGAAGCTTTCTTT. Protein sequence: CASSLAGTRGTEAFF. V gene TRBV7-9 combines with J gene TRBJ1-1; D may be TRBD1 (5 bases). The V gene's germline CDR1 is SEHNR and CDR2 FQNEAQ (reference sequence). Trimming took off 5 bases at V and 4 bases at J, with 17 bases between the two ends. The CDR3 sequence is 15 residues long.